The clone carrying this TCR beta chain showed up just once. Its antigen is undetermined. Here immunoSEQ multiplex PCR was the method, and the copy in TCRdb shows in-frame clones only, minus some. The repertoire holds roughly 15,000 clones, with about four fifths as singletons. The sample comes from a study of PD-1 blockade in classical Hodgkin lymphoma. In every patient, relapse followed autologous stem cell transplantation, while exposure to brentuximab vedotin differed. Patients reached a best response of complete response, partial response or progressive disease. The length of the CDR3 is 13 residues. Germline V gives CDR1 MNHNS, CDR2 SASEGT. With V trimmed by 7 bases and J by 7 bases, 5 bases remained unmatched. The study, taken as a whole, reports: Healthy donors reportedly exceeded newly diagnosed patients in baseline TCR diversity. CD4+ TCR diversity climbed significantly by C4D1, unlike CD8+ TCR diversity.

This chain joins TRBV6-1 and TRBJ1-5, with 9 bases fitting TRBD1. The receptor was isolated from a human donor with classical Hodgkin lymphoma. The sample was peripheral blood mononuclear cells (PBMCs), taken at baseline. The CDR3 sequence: CASKGTGSQPQHF. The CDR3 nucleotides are TGTGCCAGCAAGGGGACAGGGAGCCAGCCCCAGCATTTT.